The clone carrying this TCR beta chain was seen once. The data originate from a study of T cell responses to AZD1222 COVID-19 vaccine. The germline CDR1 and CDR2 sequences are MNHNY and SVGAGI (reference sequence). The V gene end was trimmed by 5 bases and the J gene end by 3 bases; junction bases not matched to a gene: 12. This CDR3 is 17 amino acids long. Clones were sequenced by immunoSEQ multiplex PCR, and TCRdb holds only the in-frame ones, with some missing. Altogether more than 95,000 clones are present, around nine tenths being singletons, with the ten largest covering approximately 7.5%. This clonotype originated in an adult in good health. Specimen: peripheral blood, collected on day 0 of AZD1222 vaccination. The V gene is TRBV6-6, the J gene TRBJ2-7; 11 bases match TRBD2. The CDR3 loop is CASSRLAGYAGSYEQYF. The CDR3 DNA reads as TGTGCCAGCAGTCGACTAGCGGGATACGCCGGAAGCTACGAGCAGTACTTC.